This T cell receptor (beta chain) emerged from a study of cytomegalovirus exposure and HLA in healthy donors (dated 2017 in TCRdb). Looking at the study overall: According to a later analysis, the roughly 130 validation repertoires were produced on the same platform as the 666 repertoires of the first cohort. Besides the first cohort of some 670 subjects, a separate validation cohort made up of some 110 different subjects was used. High-throughput TCR immunosequencing, statistical association of individual TCRs with disease status, and machine learning were combined to predict cytomegalovirus infection status. The study aimed to test whether signatures of past pathogen exposure could be identified by cataloging public T cell receptors. Broad study findings and their caveats: Cytomegalovirus status was reported to be diagnosed by the classifier with high specificity and sensitivity in both the original and validation cohorts. In the study, 150 to 200 TCR beta chains were listed as associated with cytomegalovirus. The authors suggested that the approach could potentially be extended to other disease states and immunological phenotypes. Most TCR sequences were observed very rarely across donors, whereas some public TCRs were present in many individuals. In a later analysis, TCRs clustered in the first cohort were found to also tend to co-occur in the roughly 120 validation repertoires, with approximately 95% of cluster scores above 0. A few of the identified cytomegalovirus-associated TCR beta chains were confirmed in vitro to be specific for cytomegalovirus antigens. The validation cohort had no HLA typing available for a later analysis, so co-occurrence within that cohort was assessed over all 130 or so repertoires.

Details on this clone: Its antigen is not yet known. No clone much larger than this one lies a single base away; base qualities are absent.

V sheds 3 bases and J sheds 4 bases, leaving 13 bases between their ends. The CDR3 measures 15 amino acids from cysteine to phenylalanine. Of all the DNA, just the CDR3 is kept, 45 bases in frame from base 1. Donors formed part of the validation cohort, which comprised 120 subjects and was distinct from the first cohort of under 750 subjects. The library came from the immunoSEQ multiplex PCR assay. The published analysis was carried out like this. A statistical classification framework was built to diagnose cytomegalovirus status from the catalog of TCR beta chain sequences. TCRdb carries this immuneACCESS record with in-frame sequences only. Its versions omit some clonotypes, under half of them owing to an unresolved V gene in the studies checked, with the rest unexplained. D and trimming come from the DNA, and the V and J calls and clone size come from that table. The sample includes 260,000 or so clones, with over 75% observed a single time. Roughly 0.93% of the sample goes to the ten largest clones.

Recombination joined TRBV23-1 with TRBJ1-5, with the D gene uncertain. Being an ORF, TRBV23-1 has a function that is uncertain. The sample comprised PBMCs. The TCR was taken from a woman younger than 30 in good health and CMV-seronegative. The CDR3 protein is CASSHLMGSNQPQHF. In nucleotides, the sequence is TGCGCCAGCAGTCACCTAATGGGCTCTAATCAGCCCCAGCATTTT.